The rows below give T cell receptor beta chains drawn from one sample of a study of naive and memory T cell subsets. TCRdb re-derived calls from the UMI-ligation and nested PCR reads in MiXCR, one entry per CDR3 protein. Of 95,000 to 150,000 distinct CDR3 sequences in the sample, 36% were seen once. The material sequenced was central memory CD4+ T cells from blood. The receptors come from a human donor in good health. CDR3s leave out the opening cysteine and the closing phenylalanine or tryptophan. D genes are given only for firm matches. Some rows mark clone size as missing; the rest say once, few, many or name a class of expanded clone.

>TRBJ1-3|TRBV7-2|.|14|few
ASSLGPRLSGNTIY
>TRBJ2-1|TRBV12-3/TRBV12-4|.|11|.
ASSLGTSTEQF
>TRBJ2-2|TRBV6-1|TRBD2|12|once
ASGLAINTGELF
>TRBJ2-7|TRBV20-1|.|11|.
SALGDTMYEQY
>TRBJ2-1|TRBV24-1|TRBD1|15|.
ATSENPWDRKGTEQF
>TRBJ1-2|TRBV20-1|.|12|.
RAHSSGAVYGYT
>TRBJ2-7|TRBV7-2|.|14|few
ASSFPPDSRSAEQY
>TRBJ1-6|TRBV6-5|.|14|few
ASSYVGNSLVSPLH
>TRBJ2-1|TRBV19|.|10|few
ASIGPYNEQF
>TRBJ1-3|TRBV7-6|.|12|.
ASARMDSGNTIY
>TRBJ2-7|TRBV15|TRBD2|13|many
ATSREGSGSYEQY
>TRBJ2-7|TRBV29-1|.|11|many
SVNLESPYEQY